A single sample is the source of the 4 T cell receptor beta chains below, sequenced in a study of cytomegalovirus exposure and HLA in healthy donors (dated 2017 in TCRdb). Receptors were amplified or captured by the immunoSEQ multiplex PCR assay. The multiplex PCR relied on a mix of 60 forward primers for TCR Vbeta segments and 13 reverse primers for TCR Jbeta segments. TCRdb took this table from immuneACCESS and kept in-frame rearrangements with V and J called. Such tables lack part of the clones; where checked against another copy, unresolved V genes explain under half of the gap, and the rest is unexplained. The sample yields about 110,000 clones; about 80% were counted once. The ten top clones hold 2.7% of the sample. Sequencing was performed on PBMCs. These receptors were taken from a young man in good health and CMV-seropositive.

The rearrangement uses TRBV7-8 and TRBJ2-2; 8 bases match TRBD1. CDR3 length equals 15 residues. Germline V gene lookup returns CDR1 SGHVS and CDR2 FQNEAQ. V dropped 4 bases and J dropped 6; count of bases not matched to a gene: 7. CDR3: CASSSTGGPPGELFF. CDR3 bases: TGTGCCAGCAGCTCCACAGGGGGTCCCCCCGGGGAGCTGTTTTTT.

This sequence joins TRBV7-2 and TRBJ2-7, with 11 bases identical to TRBD1. V trimming: 4 bases; J trimming: 9 bases; junction bases outside the gene matches: 8. The CDR3 length is 14 residues. Germline assignment: CDR1 SGHTA and CDR2 FQGNSA. This CDR3 reads CASSSRTGGSLQYF. The CDR3 bases are TGTGCCAGCAGCTCCCGGACAGGGGGCTCCCTGCAGTACTTC.

The chain joins TRBV19 to TRBJ1-2; 9 bases agree with TRBD1. Germline V lookup: CDR1 LNHDA, CDR2 SQIVND (reference sequence). This CDR3 comprises 17 residues. With V trimmed by 4 bases and J by 3 bases, 12 bases remained unmatched. CDR3 coding DNA: TGTGCCAGTAGTACTCCGGTCGGGACAGGGAGCTACTATGGCTACACCTTC. Encoded protein: CASSTPVGTGSYYGYTF.

The genes are TRBV29-1 and TRBJ1-1; 7 bases fit TRBD1. The CDR3 has 11 residues. With V trimmed by 3 bases and J by 7 bases, 2 bases remained unmatched. CDR1 and CDR2 (germline): SQVTM, ANQGSEA. In nucleotides, the CDR3 is TGCAGCGTTGAGGGACAGCTTGAAGCTTTCTTT. This encodes CSVEGQLEAFF.